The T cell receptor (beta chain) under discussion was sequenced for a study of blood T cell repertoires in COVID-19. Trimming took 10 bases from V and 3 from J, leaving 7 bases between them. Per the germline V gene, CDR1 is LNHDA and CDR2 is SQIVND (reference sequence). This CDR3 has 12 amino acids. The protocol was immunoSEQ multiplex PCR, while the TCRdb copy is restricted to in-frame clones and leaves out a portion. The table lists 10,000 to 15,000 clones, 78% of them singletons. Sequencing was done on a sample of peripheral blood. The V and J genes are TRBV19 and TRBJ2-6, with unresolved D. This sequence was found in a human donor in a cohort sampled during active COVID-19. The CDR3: CATVGGANVLTF. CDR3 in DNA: TGTGCCACCGTCGGTGGGGCCAACGTCCTGACTTTC.